These 27 T cell receptor beta chains were sequenced from one sample in a study of CD8 T cells in Susac syndrome. Random hexamers served to reverse transcribe roughly 0.5 to 1 ug RNA. TCRdb recomputed calls from the immunoSEQ multiplex PCR reads with MiXCR, one row per CDR3 protein. The sample gives about 73,000 distinct CDR3 sequences, around 96% of which show up once; around 0.4% is in the top ten. The specimen was CD8+ T cells from PBMCs. All receptors derive from a human donor with multiple sclerosis.

The rearrangement uses TRBV7-2 and TRBJ2-2; 10 bases are a match to TRBD2. This CDR3 region has 16 residues. Germline trimming cut 6 bases from V and 5 bases from J; bases unmatched to any gene: 9. Per the germline V gene, CDR1 is SGHTA and CDR2 is FQGNSA. CDR3 amino acids: CASRYSSGSWTGELFF. Here the CDR3 DNA reads TGTGCCAGCAGATACTCTAGCGGGAGCTGGACCGGGGAGCTGTTTTTT.

The chain is built from TRBV19 and TRBJ2-1; TRBD2 matches 11 bases. Trimming took 2 bases from V and 1 from J; bases not matched to a gene: 4. The CDR3 spans 17 residues. Germline assignment: CDR1 LNHDA and CDR2 SQIVND (reference sequence). CDR3 in DNA: TGTGCCAGTAGTATAACTTTAGCGGGGGGGTCCTACAATGAGCAGTTCTTC. Protein sequence: CASSITLAGGSYNEQFF.

This chain uses TRBV7-2 with TRBJ1-5, with D perhaps TRBD1 (6 bases). The V gene lost 6 bases and the J gene lost 1 base, with 16 bases spanning the gap. This CDR3 has 16 amino acids. Looked up from germline, CDR1 is SGHTA and CDR2 is FQGNSA. CDR3 coding DNA: TGTGCCAGCAGTTTGACAGGAGAAGGAAGCAATCAGCCCCAGCATTTT. Its protein is CASSLTGEGSNQPQHF.

This clonotype was counted once. The chain has TRBV9 and TRBJ1-1; 7 nucleotides align to TRBD1. V dropped 5 bases and J dropped 4; count of bases not matched to a gene: 8. CDR3 length equals 14 residues. The germline gives CDR1 SGDLS, CDR2 YYNGEE. The CDR3: CASREGAGSTEAFF. CDR3 coding DNA: TGTGCCAGCAGGGAGGGGGCAGGGAGCACTGAAGCTTTCTTT.

The V and J genes are TRBV7-9 and TRBJ2-4; 7 bases line up with TRBD2. J was trimmed by 1 base and V by 3 bases; bases with no gene match: 9. Germline V gene data show CDR1 as SEHNR and CDR2 as FQNEAQ (reference sequence). The CDR3 is made up of 17 amino acids. CDR3 loop: CASSFPRGEAAKNIQYF. In DNA form, the CDR3 reads TGTGCCAGCAGCTTCCCCCGGGGGGAGGCGGCCAAAAACATTCAGTACTTC.

The rearrangement links TRBV7-9 to TRBJ2-7; D not resolved. The germline CDR1 and CDR2 sequences are SEHNR and FQNEAQ (reference sequence). V shed 4 bases and J shed 3 bases, with 10 bases lying between them. The CDR3 consists of 13 residues. The chain's CDR3 is CASSYSAVYEQYF. The CDR3 DNA reads TGTGCCAGCAGCTACAGCGCCGTCTACGAGCAGTACTTC.

The chain combines TRBV7-2 with TRBJ1-1; D ambiguous. Trimming removed 4 bases at V and 2 bases at J, with 14 bases between. The CDR3 extends over 15 amino acids. Germline V gives CDR1 SGHTA, CDR2 FQGNSA. In DNA, the CDR3 is TGTGCCAGCAGCTCTTCCCCTGGCCCAAACACTGAAGCTTTCTTT. It translates to CASSSSPGPNTEAFF.

The V call is TRBV7-3, the J call TRBJ2-1; D unresolved. The CDR3 is made up of 16 amino acids. V was cut by 2 bases and J by 0 bases, with 11 bases left in between. Germline V lookup: CDR1 SGHTA, CDR2 FQGTGA. CDR3 region: CASSLDSGSSYNEQFF. The CDR3 DNA reads as TGTGCCAGCAGCTTAGATTCGGGTAGCTCCTACAATGAGCAGTTCTTC.

J is TRBJ1-2 and V is TRBV5-1, with TRBD1 identical over 9 bases. This CDR3 region has 13 residues. The trim removed 3 bases at V and 7 bases at J, leaving 4 bases unmatched. Germline CDR1 and CDR2: SGHRS and YFSETQ. The CDR3 spells CASSSGTGSGYTF. DNA for the CDR3: TGCGCCAGCAGCTCCGGGACAGGGAGTGGCTACACCTTC. Variable domain in full (rest from reference TRBV5-1 and TRBJ1-2): KAGVTQTPRYLIKTRGQQVTLSCSPISGHRSVSWYQQTPGQGLQFLFEYFSETQRNKGNFPGRFSGRQFSNSRSEMNVSTLELGDSALYLCASSSGTGSGYTFGSGTRLTVV.

This clonotype has only one observation. The V gene is TRBV29-1, the J gene TRBJ2-3; TRBD1 or TRBD2 may be the D gene (6 bases each). Germline V gives CDR1 SQVTM, CDR2 ANQGSEA. The V end lost 3 bases, the J end lost 8 bases, and 12 bases lay between the germline ends. The CDR3 runs to 12 residues. CDR3 DNA: TGCAGCGTTGAGGCAGGAGGGGGTACGCAGTATTTT. Protein: CSVEAGGGTQYF.

This chain connects TRBV7-3 to TRBJ2-2, with 9 positions matching TRBD2. This CDR3 spans 15 amino acids. Per the germline V gene, CDR1 is SGHTA and CDR2 is FQGTGA. V lost 5 bases to trimming and J lost 5 bases; unmatched junction nucleotides: 6. The CDR3, as DNA: TGTGCCAGCAGCGAAGTCCTAGCGGGGACCGGGGAGCTGTTTTTT. Amino acid sequence: CASSEVLAGTGELFF. Drawing the rest from reference TRBV7-3 and TRBJ2-2, the complete variable domain is GAGVSQTPSNKVTEKGKYVELRCDPISGHTALYWYRQSLGQGPEFLIYFQGTGAADDSGLPNDRFFAVRPEGSVSTLKIQRTERGDSAVYLCASSEVLAGTGELFFGEGSRLTVL.

V is TRBV29-1 and J is TRBJ1-2; D is perhaps TRBD1 (5 bases). The CDR3 runs to 14 residues. Looked up from germline, CDR1 is SQVTM and CDR2 is ANQGSEA. V was trimmed by 0 bases and J by 4 bases, leaving 12 bases between them. CDR3 sequence: CSVEDVGHTYGYTF. For the CDR3, the DNA is TGCAGCGTTGAAGATGTCGGACATACCTATGGCTACACCTTC.

This clonotype was seen just once. This chain uses TRBV27 with TRBJ2-7; 9 bases line up with TRBD1. The CDR3 extends over 12 amino acids. Germline V CDR1 and CDR2: MNHEY, SMNVEV (reference sequence). The junction had 7 bases not matched to a gene; V was cut back by 10 bases and J by 6 bases. CDR3 residues: CATAQGAGEQYF. The CDR3, as DNA: TGTGCCACGGCACAGGGGGCGGGCGAGCAGTACTTC.

This chain connects TRBV12-3 or TRBV12-4 to TRBJ2-7, with 7 bases aligning to TRBD1. The CDR3 consists of 13 residues. J lost 0 bases, V lost 5 bases, and 1 base had no gene match. CDR3: CASSTGVSYEQYF. CDR3 nucleotide sequence: TGTGCCAGCAGTACAGGGGTCTCCTACGAGCAGTACTTC.

CDR3 sequence: CASSFPGETQYF. The CDR3, as DNA: TGTGCCAGCAGTTTCCCTGGGGAGACCCAGTACTTC. The rearrangement uses TRBV12-3 or TRBV12-4 and TRBJ2-5, with no clear D. This CDR3 has 12 amino acids. The V end lost 3 bases, the J end lost 5 bases, and 7 bases lay between the germline ends.

The chain combines TRBV19 with TRBJ2-1, with TRBD1 matching 9 bases. CDR1 and CDR2 from the germline V gene are LNHDA and SQIVND (reference sequence). This CDR3 has 15 residues. Trimming took 7 bases from V and 0 from J; bases not matched to a gene: 4. The CDR3 here is CASTETGGSYNEQFF. In DNA, the CDR3 is TGTGCCAGTACCGAGACAGGGGGCTCCTACAATGAGCAGTTCTTC.

The rearrangement uses TRBV12-5 and TRBJ2-6, with 9 bases that match TRBD1. Germline V gives CDR1 LGHNT, CDR2 FRNRAP. J gave up 0 bases and V 6 bases, and 6 bases lay outside the gene matches. The CDR3 runs 17 residues. The CDR3 reads CASGYDRGSSGANVLTF. The CDR3 nucleotides are TGTGCTAGTGGGTACGACAGGGGGTCCTCTGGGGCCAACGTCCTGACTTTC.

V and J are TRBV19 and TRBJ2-4, with D unclear. V was cut by 10 bases and J by 6 bases, with 16 bases left in between. CDR3 length: 13 amino acids. CDR1 LNHDA and CDR2 SQIVND come from the germline V gene (reference sequence). The CDR3 DNA follows: TGTGCCACCATGCTCGGCCGGACAAACATTCAGTACTTC. Its protein product is CATMLGRTNIQYF.

The gene calls are TRBV6-5 and TRBJ2-1; TRBD2 agrees at 8 bases. The trim removed 0 bases at V and 16 bases at J, leaving 11 bases unmatched. The CDR3 consists of 14 residues. Germline lookup yields CDR1 MNHEY and CDR2 SVGAGI. DNA of the CDR3: TGTGCCAGCAGTTACTCCGCGGGGGGCGGGAGGTGTTTCTTC. This codes for CASSYSAGGGRCFF.

V gene TRBV19 combines with J gene TRBJ2-5; 8 nucleotides align to TRBD2. In germline, CDR1 is LNHDA, CDR2 SQIVND (reference sequence). This CDR3 has 15 amino acids. V dropped 6 bases and J dropped 2; count of bases not matched to a gene: 8. CDR3: CASRLAGSSQETQYF. The CDR3 DNA reads TGTGCCAGTAGGTTAGCGGGATCCTCTCAAGAGACCCAGTACTTC.

This clonotype occurred once. V and J are TRBV7-2 and TRBJ1-6; perhaps TRBD1 as D (5 bases). The CDR3 contains 18 residues. CDR1 is SGHTA and CDR2 is FQGNSA in the germline V gene. Trimming pared 2 bases from V and 5 bases from J, leaving 19 bases between. CDR3 DNA: TGTGCCAGCAGCTTAAGTTTTGCGTTGGGACCTAATAATTCACCCCTCCACTTT. Translating gives CASSLSFALGPNNSPLHF.

V usage is TRBV3-1 and J usage is TRBJ2-1; 15 positions match TRBD2. The V segment lost 3 bases and the J segment 10 bases; nucleotides outside the gene matches: 4. The CDR3 runs to 15 residues. Germline-derived CDR1 and CDR2 are LGHDT and YNNKEL (reference sequence). For the CDR3, the DNA is TGTGCCAGCAGCCACGGGACTAGCGGGAGGATAGAGCAGTTCTTC. Translated: CASSHGTSGRIEQFF.

The chain links TRBV30 to TRBJ2-7, with D possibly matching TRBD2 (7 bases). This CDR3 spans 12 amino acids. From germline, CDR1 is GTSNPN and CDR2 SVGIG (reference sequence). V was clipped by 5 bases and J by 5 bases, with 13 bases between them. CDR3: CAWAGAKDEQYF. CDR3 bases: TGTGCCTGGGCGGGGGCGAAAGACGAGCAGTACTTC.

The chain has TRBV9 and TRBJ2-2; either TRBD1 or TRBD2 may supply D (5 bases each). Germline V CDR1 and CDR2: SGDLS, YYNGEE. There are 13 residues in the CDR3. V gave up 7 bases and J gave up 0 bases, with 7 bases separating them. The CDR3 loop is CASGTANTGELFF. In DNA, the CDR3 is TGTGCCAGCGGGACCGCGAACACCGGGGAGCTGTTTTTT. The full variable domain, completed using reference TRBV9 and TRBJ2-2, is DSGVTQTPKHLITATGQRVTLRCSPRSGDLSVYWYQQSLDQGLQFLIQYYNGEERAKGNILERFSAQQFPDLHSELNLSSLELGDSALYFCASGTANTGELFFGEGSRLTVL.

This chain connects TRBV25-1 to TRBJ1-5; D not resolved. Germline values: CDR1 MGHDK, CDR2 SYGVNS. This CDR3 comprises 12 residues. Trimming stripped 5 bases from V and 7 bases from J, with 9 bases between. In nucleotides, the CDR3 is TGTGCCAGCAGTCTGGGGATGCAGCCCCAGCATTTT. Encoded protein: CASSLGMQPQHF. Based on the CDR3 plus reference TRBV25-1 and TRBJ1-5, the full variable domain is EADIYQTPRYLVIGTGKKITLECSQTMGHDKMYWYQQDPGMELHLIHYSYGVNSTEKGDLSSESTVSRIRTEHFPLTLESARPSHTSQYLCASSLGMQPQHFGDGTRLSIL.

The chain carries TRBV9 and TRBJ2-1; 11 bases are shared with TRBD2. The germline V gene encodes CDR1 SGDLS and CDR2 YYNGEE. This CDR3 region has 15 residues. J gave up 6 bases and V 3 bases, and 5 bases lay outside the gene matches. The CDR3 region is CASSGGTSGLNEQFF. For the CDR3, the DNA is TGTGCCAGCAGCGGGGGGACTAGCGGACTCAATGAGCAGTTCTTC.

The rearrangement uses TRBV7-9 and TRBJ2-7, with a tentative D call TRBD1 (6 bases). This CDR3 is 14 amino acids long. V was pared by 3 bases and J by 2 bases, with 11 bases between. Germline CDR1 reads SEHNR; CDR2 reads FQNEAQ (reference sequence). The CDR3, as DNA: TGTGCCAGCAGCTTTATACAGGGCGCCTACGAGCAGTACTTC. This gives the protein CASSFIQGAYEQYF.